The present T cell receptor (beta chain) was sequenced within a study of T cells in Graves' hyperthyroidism and ophthalmopathy. The V end was cut by 0 bases, the J end by 7 bases, with 0 bases between. There are 10 residues in the CDR3. Germline CDR1 is LGHDT and CDR2 is YNNKEL (reference sequence). This clonotype has a count of ten or more. Its antigen is undetermined. Template material for amplifying TCR beta CDR3 regions consisted of RNA transcripts. A first-round RT-PCR of the TCR CDR3 used the HTBI primer set. A single record per CDR3 protein comes from TCRdb applying MiXCR to the multiplex PCR reads. The table records 500,000 to 800,000 distinct CDR3 sequences, roughly 15% of them present only once. For the diagnoses, clinical symptoms, serum thyroxine and TRAb, thyroid ultrasound and orbital computed tomography were used. The study, taken as a whole, reports: A model using 13 V-J features told ophthalmopathy apart from stable hyperthyroidism. Ophthalmopathy was model-predicted a median around seven months pre-onset.

The sequence came from a woman aged 45-60 years with Graves' ophthalmopathy. Material for sequencing was blood. The gene calls are TRBV3-1 and TRBJ2-5, with D uncertain. CDR3 DNA sequence: TGTGCCAGCAGCCAAGAGACCCAGTACTTC. It is translated as CASSQETQYF.